A single sample is the source of the 19 T cell receptor beta chains below, sequenced in a study of blood T cell repertoires in COVID-19. Sequenced by immunoSEQ multiplex PCR; TCRdb stores in-frame clones only, minus some. The sample carries 25,000 to 35,000 clones, under 90% recorded once. Sequenced sample: peripheral blood. The receptors were sampled from a woman over 75 with acute or convalescent COVID-19.

This chain connects TRBV7-2 to TRBJ2-2, with D maybe TRBD1 (6 bases). The CDR3 runs 16 residues. V was clipped by 1 base and J by 5 bases, with 14 bases between them. The germline CDR1 and CDR2 sequences are SGHTA and FQGNSA. CDR3 sequence (DNA): TGTGCCAGCAGCTTAGGACAGGTGGGAGTGACCGGGGAGCTGTTTTTT. Amino acid sequence: CASSLGQVGVTGELFF.

This clone was counted between two and nine times. The rearrangement uses TRBV2 and TRBJ2-7; weak D call: TRBD1 (8 bases). The V gene's germline CDR1 is SNHLY and CDR2 FYNNEI. The CDR3 runs to 15 residues. Trimming shortened V by 4 bases and J by 3 bases, and 16 bases separated the two germline ends. The CDR3 nucleotides are TGTGCCAGCAGTGCTGACAGGGGAGGGCTCTACGAGCAGTACTTC. The encoded protein is CASSADRGGLYEQYF.

The chain joins TRBV2 to TRBJ2-3; tentative D call: TRBD1 (6 bases). V was trimmed by 8 bases and J by 4 bases, leaving 10 bases between them. The CDR3 consists of 12 residues. Germline assignment: CDR1 SNHLY and CDR2 FYNNEI. CDR3 bases: TGTGCCAGCCGCCCAGGGGCAGATACGCAGTATTTT. Amino acid sequence: CASRPGADTQYF.

V usage is TRBV9 and J usage is TRBJ1-5; D unclear. V shed 2 bases and J shed 1 base, with 7 bases lying between them. This CDR3 spans 14 amino acids. Looked up from germline, CDR1 is SGDLS and CDR2 is YYNGEE. The CDR3 reads CASSVSVSNQPQHF. The CDR3 bases are TGTGCCAGCAGCGTTTCGGTGAGCAATCAGCCCCAGCATTTT.

The genes are TRBV11-1 and TRBJ2-5; TRBD1 aligns across 9 bases. V gave up 1 base and J gave up 4 bases; unmatched junction bases: 7. Germline assignment: CDR1 SGHAT and CDR2 FQDESV (reference sequence). This CDR3 comprises 16 residues. The CDR3 loop reads CASSLGGQGRAETQYF. CDR3 nucleotides: TGTGCCAGCAGCTTAGGGGGACAGGGTAGAGCAGAGACCCAGTACTTC. Supplemented by reference TRBV11-1 and TRBJ2-5, the full variable domain reads EAEVAQSPRYKITEKSQAVAFWCDPISGHATLYWYRQILGQGPELLVQFQDESVVDDSQLPKDRFSAERLKGVDSTLKIQPAELGDSAMYLCASSLGGQGRAETQYFGPGTRLLVL.

This chain joins TRBV6-6 and TRBJ2-3; 8 positions match TRBD2. Per germline, CDR1 MNHNY and CDR2 SVGAGI (reference sequence). This CDR3 spans 15 amino acids. The V and J ends lost 5 bases and 3 bases, in that order; junction bases with no gene match: 7. Here the CDR3 reads CASSAGTRGTDTQYF. The CDR3 region has the DNA TGTGCCAGCAGTGCCGGGACTAGGGGTACAGATACGCAGTATTTT.

This clone has a single count. The chain combines TRBV3-1 (or the pseudogene TRBV3-2) with TRBJ2-2; D gene unclear. The CDR3 totals 13 residues. Germline CDR1 is LGHDT and CDR2 is YNNKEL (reference sequence). V dropped 2 bases and J dropped 4 bases, with 5 bases sitting between them. The CDR3 nucleotides read TGTGCCAGCAGCCAATCGTTCACCGGGGAGCTGTTTTTT. The encoded protein is CASSQSFTGELFF.

This chain joins TRBV30 and TRBJ2-5; D is possibly TRBD1 (7 bases). Germline values: CDR1 GTSNPN, CDR2 SVGIG (reference sequence). This CDR3 has 15 amino acids. Trimming took off 8 bases at V and 7 bases at J, with 26 bases between the two ends. As DNA, the CDR3 is TGTGCCGCGGATTACCGGGACAGCGGGTCGGGGACCCAGTACTTC. Translated: CAADYRDSGSGTQYF.

The chain couples TRBV28 to TRBJ2-5, with a possible D match to TRBD1 (6 bases). The V end was cut by 6 bases, the J end by 2 bases, with 19 bases between. The CDR3 is made up of 16 amino acids. CDR1 is MDHEN and CDR2 is SYDVKM in the germline V gene. The CDR3 protein is CASRTGQSEFQETQYF. In nucleotides, the CDR3 is TGTGCCAGCAGGACTGGACAGAGCGAATTTCAAGAGACCCAGTACTTC.

The V and J genes are TRBV14 and TRBJ2-5; 7 nucleotides match TRBD2. Germline trimming cut 5 bases from V and 1 base from J; bases unmatched to any gene: 4. In germline, CDR1 is SGHDN, CDR2 FVKESK. This CDR3 comprises 14 residues. CDR3 amino acids: CASSYGLVQETQYF. The CDR3 coding sequence is TGTGCCAGCAGCTACGGACTAGTCCAAGAGACCCAGTACTTC.

The V gene is TRBV3-1 (or the pseudogene TRBV3-2), the J gene TRBJ1-3, with 8 bases fitting TRBD1. CDR1 is LGHDT, CDR2 YNNKEL, per germline (reference sequence). Trimming at V came to 6 bases and at J to 1 base, leaving 5 bases not matched to a gene. The length of the CDR3 is 15 residues. The CDR3 region has the DNA TGTGCCAGCAGTCGATACAGGGGGTCTGGAAACACCATATATTTT. It encodes CASSRYRGSGNTIYF.

The chain joins TRBV20-1 to TRBJ1-6, with D possibly being TRBD1 (6 bases). The length of the CDR3 is 14 residues. The V and J ends lost 3 bases and 9 bases respectively, with 15 bases between them. The germline V gene has CDR1 DFQATT and CDR2 SNEGSKA (reference sequence). The DNA for the CDR3 is TGCAGTGCTAGTAAACAGGGCCAGGGTTCACCCCTCCACTTT. Protein sequence: CSASKQGQGSPLHF.

This clone was found a few times. V and J are TRBV19 and TRBJ2-2, with D perhaps TRBD1 (5 bases). V lost 6 bases and J lost 6, with 11 bases in between. The length of the CDR3 is 13 residues. Germline assignment: CDR1 LNHDA and CDR2 SQIVND (reference sequence). CDR3 amino acids: CASSPQGPGELFF. The CDR3 nucleotides read TGTGCCAGTAGCCCCCAGGGTCCCGGGGAGCTGTTTTTT.

The V call is TRBV5-1, the J call TRBJ2-2; TRBD2 is a possible D gene (6 bases). CDR1 SGHRS and CDR2 YFSETQ come from the germline V gene. The CDR3 sequence is 18 residues long. Trimming removed 5 bases from V and 0 bases from J, with 20 bases in between. The CDR3 protein is CASRSMSGAFANTGELFF. The CDR3 region has the DNA TGCGCCAGCAGGTCCATGTCGGGAGCGTTTGCGAACACCGGGGAGCTGTTTTTT. The full variable domain, completed using reference TRBV5-1 and TRBJ2-2, is KAGVTQTPRYLIKTRGQQVTLSCSPISGHRSVSWYQQTPGQGLQFLFEYFSETQRNKGNFPGRFSGRQFSNSRSEMNVSTLELGDSALYLCASRSMSGAFANTGELFFGEGSRLTVL.

This chain connects TRBV7-2 to TRBJ2-1; D is perhaps TRBD2 (5 bases). Trimming took off 4 bases at V and 2 bases at J, with 21 bases between the two ends. The CDR3 has 18 residues. In germline, CDR1 is SGHTA, CDR2 FQGNSA. DNA of the CDR3: TGTGCCAGCAGCTCCCCTAGATCCGGGATCGGGACCTACAATGAGCAGTTCTTC. It translates to CASSSPRSGIGTYNEQFF.

The V and J genes are TRBV18 and TRBJ2-2; possibly TRBD1 for D (6 bases). V was pared by 3 bases and J by 4 bases, with 18 bases between. CDR1 and CDR2 (germline): KGHSH, LQKENI. The CDR3 length is 17 residues. DNA for the CDR3: TGTGCCAGCTCACCGATGTATGGGGGCGCCGTCACCGGGGAGCTGTTTTTT. It yields the protein CASSPMYGGAVTGELFF.

V and J are TRBV15 and TRBJ2-1, with D possibly TRBD2 on 5 matching bases. This CDR3 has 14 amino acids. Between the trimmed V and J ends, which lost 3 bases and 5 bases, there was a span of 11 bases. Looked up from germline, CDR1 is LNHNV and CDR2 is YYDKDF (reference sequence). CDR3 nucleotides: TGTGCCACCAGCAGGCCCTTCGGGAACAATGAGCAGTTCTTC. Residues: CATSRPFGNNEQFF.

V and J are TRBV6-6 and TRBJ2-7; TRBD2 matches at 9 bases. The CDR3 loop spans 14 amino acids. Germline V lookup: CDR1 MNHNY, CDR2 SVGAGI (reference sequence). J gave up 2 bases and V 10 bases, and 9 bases lay outside the gene matches. The CDR3 region has the DNA TGTGCCACCTCCCCCGCGGGGGGGCCCTACGAGCAGTACTTC. This gives the protein CATSPAGGPYEQYF.

The rearrangement joins TRBV18 to TRBJ2-2; TRBD1 matches 8 bases. With V trimmed by 3 bases and J by 6 bases, 0 bases remained unmatched. The CDR3 sequence is 13 residues long. The germline V gene encodes CDR1 KGHSH and CDR2 LQKENI. The chain's CDR3 is CASSPTGAGELFF. CDR3 nucleotide sequence: TGTGCCAGCTCACCGACAGGGGCCGGGGAGCTGTTTTTT.